The 20 T cell receptor beta chains in this list originate from one sample, sequenced in a study of cytomegalovirus exposure and HLA in healthy donors. It was with 60 Vbeta and 13 Jbeta primers that the PCR ran. Measured with immunoSEQ multiplex PCR; TCRdb has only the in-frame clones, and not every one. The sample records some 190,000 clones, around 87% being singletons. Sequencing was performed on PBMCs. Receptor source: a man between 25 and 39 years old in good health and CMV-seronegative.

The genes are TRBV30 and TRBJ2-7; TRBD1 might be the D (5 bases). Trimming took 3 bases from V and 0 from J, leaving 12 bases between them. Germline V gives CDR1 GTSNPN, CDR2 SVGIG (reference sequence). CDR3 length: 14 residues. CDR3 nucleotides: TGTGCCTGGAGAACAGGAAGGAGCTCCTACGAGCAGTACTTC. This translates into CAWRTGRSSYEQYF.

V is TRBV19 and J is TRBJ1-4; TRBD1 might be the D (6 bases). V lost 6 bases and J 4 bases, leaving 15 bases between the germline ends. The CDR3 spans 15 residues. Looked up from germline, CDR1 is LNHDA and CDR2 is SQIVND (reference sequence). CDR3 DNA sequence: TGTGCCAGTAGACCCTCCGGGACACTTAATGAAAAACTGTTTTTT. Translation gives CASRPSGTLNEKLFF.

This sequence joins TRBV27 and TRBJ2-1, with D tentatively TRBD2 (6 bases). The V and J ends lost 3 bases and 12 bases respectively, with 15 bases between them. The germline V gene has CDR1 MNHEY and CDR2 SMNVEV (reference sequence). The length of the CDR3 is 13 residues. This CDR3 reads CASSFQRNGGQFF. CDR3 sequence (DNA): TGTGCCAGCAGTTTTCAACGCAACGGGGGGCAGTTCTTC.

The chain links TRBV28 to TRBJ1-1; D remains ambiguous. This CDR3 contains 12 residues. Trimming took 6 bases from V and 7 from J, leaving 12 bases between them. Germline V gene lookup returns CDR1 MDHEN and CDR2 SYDVKM. The CDR3 region is CASSPVRHEAFF. The CDR3 region has the DNA TGTGCCAGCAGCCCCGTGAGGCATGAAGCTTTCTTT.

The DNA of the CDR3 is TGTGCCAGCAGTTTATCAGGGGGACACTACGAGCAGTACTTC. This sequence encodes CASSLSGGHYEQYF. This chain connects TRBV27 to TRBJ2-7; D perhaps matches TRBD1 (6 bases). This CDR3 has 14 amino acids. Trimming removed 0 bases from V and 3 bases from J, with 9 bases in between. Germline V gives CDR1 MNHEY, CDR2 SMNVEV (reference sequence).

The chain employs TRBV28 and TRBJ1-2; no firm D call. Germline CDR1 and CDR2: MDHEN and SYDVKM. The germline V and J ends were trimmed by 5 bases and 5 bases, with 12 bases remaining between them. The CDR3 has 13 amino acids. The DNA of the CDR3 is TGTGCCAGCAGTCAGACACGTCCTTATGGCTACACCTTC. Residues: CASSQTRPYGYTF.

This clone was detected only a few times. This chain uses TRBV7-6 with TRBJ1-2; D ambiguous. The CDR3 is 13 amino acids. V shed 0 bases and J shed 4 bases, with 6 bases lying between them. Germline values: CDR1 SGHVS, CDR2 FNYEAQ. The CDR3 DNA reads TGTGCCAGCAGCTTAGCCCAGTTCTATGGCTACACCTTC. Residues: CASSLAQFYGYTF. The whole variable domain, filled in from reference TRBV7-6 and TRBJ1-2, reads GAGVSQSPRYKVTKRGQDVALRCDPISGHVSLYWYRQALGQGPEFLTYFNYEAQQDKSGLPNDRFSAERPEGSISTLTIQRTEQRDSAMYRCASSLAQFYGYTFGSGTRLTVV.

J is TRBJ1-5 and V is TRBV2, with TRBD1 matching over 8 bases. CDR1 is SNHLY, CDR2 FYNNEI, per germline. V was pared by 6 bases and J by 2 bases, with 12 bases of the junction left unmatched. This CDR3 is built from 17 residues. CDR3 bases: TGTGCCAGCAGGGAGCAGGGGGCGGGGGTGGGCAATCAGCCCCAGCATTTT. Residues: CASREQGAGVGNQPQHF.

The chain has TRBV5-4 and TRBJ2-2, with a tentative D call TRBD1 (6 bases). The CDR3 covers 14 residues. The germline V and J ends were trimmed by 2 bases and 4 bases, with 9 bases remaining between them. Germline CDR1 and CDR2: SGHNT and YYREEE (reference sequence). The CDR3 DNA follows: TGTGCCAGCAGCTTCATAGGGGGCACCGGGGAGCTGTTTTTT. The encoded protein is CASSFIGGTGELFF.

This chain uses TRBV18 with TRBJ1-4, with 10 bases that match TRBD1. J was trimmed by 9 bases and V by 3 bases; bases with no gene match: 7. The CDR3 is made up of 15 amino acids. Germline CDR1 and CDR2: KGHSH and LQKENI. CDR3 DNA: TGTGCCAGCTCACCTACGGGACAGGGGTTGAAAAAACTGTTTTTT. Its translation is CASSPTGQGLKKLFF.

This chain connects TRBV14 to TRBJ1-1; D might be TRBD1 (6 bases). The CDR3 runs 15 residues. V was pared by 4 bases and J by 1 base, with 13 bases between. The V gene's germline CDR1 is SGHDN and CDR2 FVKESK. CDR3 region: CASSPTGTTNTEAFF. The CDR3 DNA reads TGTGCCAGCAGCCCGACTGGGACAACGAACACTGAAGCTTTCTTT.

The chain combines TRBV19 with TRBJ1-5; 9 bases are shared with TRBD1. The CDR3 spans 17 residues. Germline loops: CDR1 LNHDA, CDR2 SQIVND (reference sequence). V was pared by 4 bases and J by 2 bases, with 9 bases of the junction left unmatched. Written as DNA, the CDR3 is TGTGCCAGTAGTACAGGGACAGGGCGGTTGGGCAATCAGCCCCAGCATTTT. Protein: CASSTGTGRLGNQPQHF.

The rearrangement links TRBV11-2 to TRBJ1-2; 7 bases are shared with TRBD1. Trimming removed 4 bases from V and 0 bases from J; junction bases left unmatched: 5. The germline V gene has CDR1 SGHAT and CDR2 FQNNGV. This CDR3 has 15 residues. This chain's CDR3 is CASSSSGGTNYGYTF. The CDR3 DNA sequence: TGTGCCAGCAGCTCGTCAGGGGGAACTAACTATGGCTACACCTTC.

In the case of this clone: Other DNA sequences from this sample encode an identical CDR3 as well. V is TRBV30 and J is TRBJ2-1, with TRBD2 identical over 9 bases. The CDR3 contains 13 residues. V dropped 6 bases and J dropped 2; count of bases not matched to a gene: 2. From germline, CDR1 is GTSNPN and CDR2 SVGIG (reference sequence). The CDR3 sequence is CACRGRAYNEQFF. CDR3 nucleotides: TGTGCCTGCCGCGGGAGGGCCTACAATGAGCAGTTCTTC.

This sequence joins TRBV19 and TRBJ2-5; possibly TRBD1 for D (5 bases). The J call is in doubt because the DNA end fits TRBJ2-7 better. The germline gives CDR1 LNHDA, CDR2 SQIVND (reference sequence). This CDR3 is built from 13 residues. CDR3 protein: CASSQGPAYEQYF. CDR3 DNA: TGTGCCAGTAGTCAGGGTCCCGCCTACGAGCAGTACTTC.

The chain recombines TRBV7-2 with TRBJ2-1, with unresolved D. Germline assignment: CDR1 SGHTA and CDR2 FQGNSA. The V gene lost 1 base and the J gene lost 2 bases, with 9 bases spanning the gap. CDR3 size: 15 residues. Here the CDR3 reads CASSLDSGTYNEQFF. The CDR3 nucleotides are TGTGCCAGCAGCTTAGATTCAGGTACCTACAATGAGCAGTTCTTC.

V usage is TRBV6-1 and J usage is TRBJ2-2; unclear D gene. In germline, CDR1 is MNHNS, CDR2 SASEGT. Trimming shortened V by 4 bases and J by 3 bases, and 6 bases separated the two germline ends. The CDR3 is 13 amino acids. The CDR3 DNA sequence: TGTGCCAGCAGTGCGACATACACCGGGGAGCTGTTTTTT. Translation: CASSATYTGELFF.

This sequence joins TRBV5-1 and TRBJ2-2; TRBD1 agrees at 8 bases. Per germline, CDR1 SGHRS and CDR2 YFSETQ. The CDR3 totals 15 residues. J gave up 4 bases and V 1 base, and 3 bases lay outside the gene matches. This CDR3 reads CASSLSTGVTGELFF. CDR3 nucleotides: TGCGCCAGCAGCTTGTCGACAGGGGTCACCGGGGAGCTGTTTTTT.

The CDR3 protein is CASIRVSSSYEQYF. DNA of the CDR3: TGTGCCAGTATCAGGGTTTCCTCCTCCTACGAGCAGTACTTC. The genes are TRBV6-1 and TRBJ2-7; possibly TRBD1 for D (5 bases). V was pared by 9 bases and J by 0 bases, with 15 bases between. The CDR3 runs 14 residues. In germline, CDR1 is MNHNS, CDR2 SASEGT.

The rearrangement links TRBV6-1 to TRBJ1-2; 8 bases are shared with TRBD1. CDR1 MNHNS and CDR2 SASEGT come from the germline V gene. V dropped 8 bases and J dropped 7; count of bases not matched to a gene: 15. This CDR3 has 15 residues. CDR3 bases: TGTGCCAGCCGCCTTACGACAGGGGTAGTAGGTGGCTACACCTTC. Translated: CASRLTTGVVGGYTF.